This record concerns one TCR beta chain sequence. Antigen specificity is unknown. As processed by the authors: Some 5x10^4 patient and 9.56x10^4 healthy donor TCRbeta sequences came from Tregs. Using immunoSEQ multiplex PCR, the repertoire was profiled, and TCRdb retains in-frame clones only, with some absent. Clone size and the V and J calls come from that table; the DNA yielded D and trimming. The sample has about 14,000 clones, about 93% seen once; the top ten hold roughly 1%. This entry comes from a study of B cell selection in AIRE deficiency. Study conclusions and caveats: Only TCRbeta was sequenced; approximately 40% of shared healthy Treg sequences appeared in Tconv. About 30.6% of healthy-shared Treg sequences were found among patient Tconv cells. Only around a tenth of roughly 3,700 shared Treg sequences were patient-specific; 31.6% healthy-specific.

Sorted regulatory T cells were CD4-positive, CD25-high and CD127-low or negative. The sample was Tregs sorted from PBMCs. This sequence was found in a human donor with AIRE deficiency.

As DNA, the CDR3 is TGTGCCAGCAGCCTTCCCTTTCCGATACCCTTCTGGGCCAACGTCCTGACTTTC. It translates to CASSLPFPIPFWANVLTF. The chain uses TRBV7-8 and TRBJ2-6; D is unclear. The V end lost 5 bases, the J end lost 5 bases, and 22 bases lay between the germline ends. This CDR3 is built from 18 residues. Per germline, CDR1 SGHVS and CDR2 FQNEAQ.